The T cell receptor beta chain described here comes from a study of CD8 T cells in Susac syndrome. Points from the study as a whole: An acknowledgment was made by the study that its TCR sequencing and HLA analysis involved relatively few individuals.

Random hexamers were used to reverse transcribe roughly 0.45 to 1 ug of RNA. Amplification of the TCR beta CDR3 was carried out by immunoSEQ multiplex PCR, which spanned a total of 54 Vbeta and 13 Jbeta segments. One entry per CDR3 protein, called by TCRdb with MiXCR from the immunoSEQ multiplex PCR reads. The data show about 140,000 distinct CDR3 sequences, roughly 94% seen once. V shed 3 bases and J shed 4 bases, with 13 bases lying between them. Per the germline V gene, CDR1 is SGHAT and CDR2 is FQNNGV. The CDR3 consists of 14 residues. Turning to this clonotype: Antigen unknown.

TEMRA cells were FACS-enriched, and CD8+ and CD4+ T cells were isolated negatively. The sequencing sample was made of CD4+ T cells from PBMCs. The rearrangement joins TRBV11-2 to TRBJ2-7; possible D gene TRBD2, 6 bases. The TCR was taken from a human donor in good health. Here the CDR3 reads CASSFGGARYEQYF. CDR3 DNA sequence: TGTGCCAGCAGCTTCGGGGGAGCTAGGTACGAGCAGTACTTC. The whole variable domain, filled in from reference TRBV11-2 and TRBJ2-7, reads EAGVAQSPRYKIIEKRQSVAFWCNPISGHATLYWYQQILGQGPKLLIQFQNNGVVDDSQLPKDRFSAERLKGVDSTLKIQPAKLEDSAVYLCASSFGGARYEQYFGPGTRLTVT.